A selection of T cell receptor beta chains follows, all from one sample in a study of blood T cell repertoires in COVID-19. Sequencing was performed with immunoSEQ multiplex PCR; in TCRdb, only in-frame clones are kept and a portion is missing. The sample includes approximately 280,000 clones, roughly 85% seen only once; the top ten take about 2.3%. Input material: PBMCs or T cells enriched from blood (not recorded which). These receptor sequences come from a woman aged 50 to 65 who had recovered from COVID-19. The conserved cysteine and the conserved F or W are not part of the CDR3 here.

j_call v_call cdr3_aa
TRBJ1-1 TRBV3-1/TRBV3-2 ASSQGQRHMNTEAF
TRBJ1-5 TRBV6-5 ASRAGDGQPQH
TRBJ2-5 TRBV5-1 ASSFVGEETQY
TRBJ1-1 TRBV19 ASSINRDAF
TRBJ2-7 TRBV5-4 ASSGGGLSYEQY
TRBJ1-2 TRBV6-5 ASGERGTNYGYT
TRBJ1-6 TRBV10-3 AISDRGRSYNSPLH
TRBJ1-4 TRBV30 AWSEWSGANEKLF
TRBJ1-3 TRBV7-2 ASSLQGPALGNTIY
TRBJ2-1 TRBV5-6 ASSLVVSSYNEQF
TRBJ1-2 TRBV19 ASSPNRGAINYGYT
TRBJ1-2 TRBV5-1 ASSWSRDRFSYGYT
TRBJ2-7 TRBV2 ASSDRTILGEQY
TRBJ1-1 TRBV5-1 ASSFWTEMNTEAF
TRBJ2-4 TRBV27 ASSPGVGGRKNIQY
TRBJ2-3 TRBV9 ASSADSGSTDTQY
TRBJ2-5 TRBV6-6 ASSYVRGKQETQY
TRBJ2-1 TRBV7-9 ASSLVRRNNEQF
TRBJ1-4 TRBV19 ASRPKPGQSNEKLF
TRBJ2-3 TRBV5-4 ASSLGGRASDTQY
TRBJ1-2 TRBV7-9 ASSLDQGDGYT
TRBJ2-7 TRBV27 ASSWDTSGEQY
TRBJ2-5 TRBV12-3/TRBV12-4 ASSRQGAETQY
TRBJ2-2 TRBV6-1 ASSEATGVAGELF
TRBJ1-1 TRBV18 ASSPSLSGSNTEAF
TRBJ1-3 TRBV11-3 ASSLGGSGNTIY
TRBJ1-2 TRBV4-1 ASSPFRGSYYGYT
TRBJ2-5 TRBV28 AAEGGKETQY
TRBJ2-2 TRBV27 ASGPWPSNTGELF
TRBJ1-1 TRBV27 ASSLGRNTEAF
TRBJ2-1 TRBV19 ASSDPRGEGTSGRGEQF
TRBJ1-5 TRBV5-1 ASSSGQGDQPQH
TRBJ1-2 TRBV12-3/TRBV12-4 ASRGTGADGYT
TRBJ1-1 TRBV7-2 ASSYRDRGNTEAF
TRBJ2-5 TRBV5-1 ASSPSAGGETQY
TRBJ2-5 TRBV11-3 ASSLGTGKETQY
TRBJ2-7 TRBV6-2/TRBV6-3 ASSYLAGEQY
TRBJ1-4 TRBV6-5 ASTPGLNEKLF
TRBJ1-1 TRBV6-5 ASSYGQGGEAF
TRBJ2-4 TRBV14 ASSQAQRNEFGNIQY
TRBJ2-1 TRBV4-3 ASSPQRLGAGEQF
TRBJ2-3 TRBV12-3/TRBV12-4 ASSLARTDTQY
TRBJ1-4 TRBV3-1/TRBV3-2 ASSQVTGKLF
TRBJ1-6 TRBV2 ASSEDRAYNSPLH
TRBJ2-2 TRBV14 ASRGQNTGELF
TRBJ1-2 TRBV28 ASSPRGRGIYGYT
TRBJ2-5 TRBV19 ATSRGPEETQY
TRBJ2-7 TRBV19 ASSPPGTPVSYEQY
TRBJ2-5 TRBV5-1 ASSFGLSWSPQETQY
TRBJ1-1 TRBV12-3/TRBV12-4 ASRRGGNTEAF
TRBJ1-2 TRBV6-2/TRBV6-3 ASSYNGIYGYT
TRBJ2-7 TRBV6-2/TRBV6-3 ASSDNYDRAYSYEQY
TRBJ1-5 TRBV30 AWNRGRVNQPQH
TRBJ2-7 TRBV27 ASYSPIPGSEQY
TRBJ1-4 TRBV6-5 ASSYGGTLNEKLF
TRBJ2-1 TRBV11-2 ASSTRGAGGSYNEQF
TRBJ2-7 TRBV3-1/TRBV3-2 ASSRATAYEQY
TRBJ1-2 TRBV5-4 ASSSTHAYGYT